This T cell receptor (beta chain) was recorded in a study of T cells after yellow fever vaccination. MiXCR was run by TCRdb on the 5' RACE reads, yielding one entry per CDR3 protein. Of about 130,000 distinct CDR3 sequences listed, around 9.8% are singletons. Study-wide findings and caveats: Contamination by abundant bulk-population clonotypes could be present in FACS-sorted repertoires.

In its sample, this clonotype was seen a few times. Its target is not known. J lost 9 bases, V lost 8 bases, and 17 bases had no gene match. Germline assignment: CDR1 LGHNA and CDR2 YSLEER. This CDR3 has 16 amino acids. The sequence was obtained from a man between 18 and 35 years old who received the YFV17D yellow fever vaccine. The sample was CD8+ T cells sorted from PBMCs, taken on the day of the yellow fever booster vaccination. V is TRBV4-3 and J is TRBJ2-1, with 9 nucleotides matching TRBD2. CDR3 region: CASSRIAGEPEAEQFF. The CDR3 DNA follows: TGCGCCAGCTCCCGGATAGCGGGGGAGCCGGAGGCTGAGCAGTTCTTC.